The 8 T cell receptor beta chains given below trace back to one sample, sequenced in a study of blood T cells in healthy people across ages. Primers used in a second PCR of about 6 to 11 cycles were a sample-barcoded 5' primer and a J-beta primer mix. TCRdb recomputed calls from the 5' RACE reads with MiXCR, one row per CDR3 protein. The sample yields about a million distinct CDR3 sequences, roughly 51% seen once. Specimen: blood. The receptor set was obtained from a woman aged 60-70 years in good health.

In the case of this clonotype: Just one base apart from a much larger clone, this may be a read error. The rearrangement joins TRBV4-2 to TRBJ2-7; 7 bases fit TRBD1. From germline, CDR1 is LGHNA and CDR2 YNFKEQ. The CDR3 has 15 residues. V lost 0 bases to trimming and J lost 5 bases; unmatched junction nucleotides: 7. The CDR3 DNA sequence: TGTGCCAGCAGCCAAGATAGACAGGGTTCTGACGAGCAGTACTTC. This sequence encodes CASSQDRQGSDEQYF.

This chain joins TRBV10-3 and TRBJ2-7; a weak D match, TRBD2 (6 bases). The CDR3 has 14 amino acids. Germline V gene data show CDR1 as ENHRY and CDR2 as SYGVKD. Trimming removed 4 bases from V and 1 base from J, with 11 bases in between. The CDR3 region has the DNA TGTGCCATCAGTGTACGGGAGCGATCCTACGAGCAGTACTTC. This codes for CAISVRERSYEQYF.

This chain links TRBV6-5 with TRBJ2-7; the D is unclear. Germline CDR1 MNHEY, CDR2 SVGAGI. Trimming took 2 bases from V and 0 from J, leaving 8 bases between them. CDR3 size: 14 residues. CDR3 in DNA: TGTGCCAGCAGTTACCAAAGAATCTCCTACGAGCAGTACTTC. Its protein product is CASSYQRISYEQYF.

The chain combines TRBV3-1 with TRBJ2-1; TRBD2 matches 11 bases. The V segment lost 5 bases and the J segment 12 bases; nucleotides outside the gene matches: 12. The CDR3 is 15 residues long. Germline V gene sequence: CDR1 LGHDT, CDR2 YNNKEL (reference sequence). The CDR3 DNA reads TGTGCCAGCAGCTACGGGACTAGCGGATCCATCGTGCAGTTCTTC. Translation: CASSYGTSGSIVQFF.

Turning to this clonotype: This could be a read error, since a much larger clone is one nucleotide away. J is TRBJ2-7 and V is TRBV29-1, with D uncertain. Germline values: CDR1 SQVTM, CDR2 ANQGSEA. The CDR3 spans 12 residues. CDR3 in DNA: TGCAGCGTTAGGGCAGACTCCTACAAGCAGTACTTC. This sequence encodes CSVRADSYKQYF.

This clonotype was seen ten or more times. At one of its ends the junction is not consistent with the germline gene, which may arise from a read error. The chain links TRBV5-1 to TRBJ1-5, with D tentatively TRBD1 (6 bases). From germline, CDR1 is SGHRS and CDR2 YFSETQ. This CDR3 has 13 amino acids. CDR3 sequence reads: CASSLRGDQPQHF. The CDR3 nucleotides read TGTGCCAGCAGTTTAAGGGGGGATCAGCCCCAGCATTTT.

This clonotype was seen once. The J gene is TRBJ2-5, the V gene TRBV29-1; D might be TRBD2 (5 bases). Per germline, CDR1 SQVTM and CDR2 ANQGSEA. Trimming pared 1 base from V and 11 bases from J, leaving 26 bases between. This CDR3 is 16 amino acids long. The CDR3 here is CSVEGSPRGSFNEQYF. CDR3 nucleotides: TGCAGCGTTGAAGGAAGCCCCCGTGGGAGTTTCAATGAGCAGTACTTC.

This chain joins TRBV4-2 and TRBJ2-7, with 8 bases lining up with TRBD1. J lost 2 bases, V lost 1 base, and 7 bases had no gene match. From germline, CDR1 is LGHNA and CDR2 YNFKEQ. This CDR3 contains 16 residues. CDR3 in DNA: TGTGCCAGCAGCCAAGCCTCGACAGGGGCAACCTACGAGCAGTACTTC. Translation gives CASSQASTGATYEQYF.